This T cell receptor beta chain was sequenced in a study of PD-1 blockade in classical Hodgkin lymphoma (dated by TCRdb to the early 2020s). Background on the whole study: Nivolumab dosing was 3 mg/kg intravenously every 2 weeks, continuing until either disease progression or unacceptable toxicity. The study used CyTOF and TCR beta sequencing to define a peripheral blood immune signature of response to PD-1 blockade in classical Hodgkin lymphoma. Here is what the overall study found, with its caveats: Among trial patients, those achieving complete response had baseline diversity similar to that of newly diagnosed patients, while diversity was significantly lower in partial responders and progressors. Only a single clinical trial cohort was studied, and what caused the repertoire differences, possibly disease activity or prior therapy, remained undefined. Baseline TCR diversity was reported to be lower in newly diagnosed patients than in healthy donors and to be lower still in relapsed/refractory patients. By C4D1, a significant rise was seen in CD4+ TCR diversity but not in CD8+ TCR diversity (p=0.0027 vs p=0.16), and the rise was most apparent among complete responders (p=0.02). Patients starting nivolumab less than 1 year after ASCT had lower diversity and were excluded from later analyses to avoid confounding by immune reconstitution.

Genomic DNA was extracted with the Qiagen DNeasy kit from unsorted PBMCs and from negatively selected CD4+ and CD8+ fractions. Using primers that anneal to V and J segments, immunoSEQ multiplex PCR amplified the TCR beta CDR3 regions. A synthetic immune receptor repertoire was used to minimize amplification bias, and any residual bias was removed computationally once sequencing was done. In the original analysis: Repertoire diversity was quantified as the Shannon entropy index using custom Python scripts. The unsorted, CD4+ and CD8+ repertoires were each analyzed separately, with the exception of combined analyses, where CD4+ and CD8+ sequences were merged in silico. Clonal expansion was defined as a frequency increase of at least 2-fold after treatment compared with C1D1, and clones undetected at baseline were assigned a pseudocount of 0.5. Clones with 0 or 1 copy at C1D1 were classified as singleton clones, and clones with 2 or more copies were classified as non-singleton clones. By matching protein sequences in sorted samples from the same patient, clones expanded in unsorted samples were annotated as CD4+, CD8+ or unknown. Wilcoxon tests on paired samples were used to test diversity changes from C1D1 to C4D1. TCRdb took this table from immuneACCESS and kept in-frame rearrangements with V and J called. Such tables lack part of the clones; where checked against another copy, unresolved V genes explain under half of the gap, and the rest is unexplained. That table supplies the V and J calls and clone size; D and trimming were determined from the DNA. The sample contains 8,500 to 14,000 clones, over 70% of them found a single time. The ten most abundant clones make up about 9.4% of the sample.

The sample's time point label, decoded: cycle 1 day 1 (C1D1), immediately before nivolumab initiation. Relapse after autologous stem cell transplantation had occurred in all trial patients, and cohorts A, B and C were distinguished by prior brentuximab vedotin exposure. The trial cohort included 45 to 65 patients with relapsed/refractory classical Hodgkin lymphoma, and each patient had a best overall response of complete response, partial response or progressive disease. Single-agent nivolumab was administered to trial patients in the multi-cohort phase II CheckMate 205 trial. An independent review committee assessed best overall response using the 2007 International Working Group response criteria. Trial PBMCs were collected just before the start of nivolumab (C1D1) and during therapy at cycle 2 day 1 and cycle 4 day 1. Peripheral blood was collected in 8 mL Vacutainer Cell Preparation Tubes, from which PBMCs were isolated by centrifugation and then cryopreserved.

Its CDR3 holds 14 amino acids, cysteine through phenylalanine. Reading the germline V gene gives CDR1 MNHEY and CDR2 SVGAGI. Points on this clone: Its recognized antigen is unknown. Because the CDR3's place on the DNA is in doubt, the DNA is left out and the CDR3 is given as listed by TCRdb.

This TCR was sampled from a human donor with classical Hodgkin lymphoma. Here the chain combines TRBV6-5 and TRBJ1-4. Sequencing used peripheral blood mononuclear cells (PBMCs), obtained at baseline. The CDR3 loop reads CASSTSGGREKLFF.